This T cell receptor beta chain emerged from a study of cytotoxic CD8 clonotypes in ibrutinib-treated CLL. About this clone itself: As yet, its antigen is unknown.

Notes on the study in general: At baseline, clonality was higher than in age-matched healthy donors and correlated with CD8+ counts. Public clonotypes were uncommon and contracted or stayed stable on treatment. Sampling times, which were not matched between the groups, differed between sustained-remission patients and progressing patients.

The intended depth for sequencing was 1 in 200,000 to 1 in 1 million T cells. Method: immunoSEQ multiplex PCR; TCRdb's copy keeps in-frame clones and lacks some. Counted here are about 200,000 clones, around 70% occurring once; the ten biggest clones make up about an eighth. The sample here was PBMCs, taken after 24 months of ibrutinib treatment. This TCR derives from a human donor with chronic lymphocytic leukemia.

The DNA for the CDR3 is TGTGCCAGCACACAACAGGGGTACGAGCAGTACTTC. Its protein product is CASTQQGYEQYF. This chain links TRBV28 with TRBJ2-7, with 7 positions matching TRBD1. The V gene end was trimmed by 7 bases and the J gene end by 4 bases; junction bases not matched to a gene: 4. Germline CDR1 and CDR2: MDHEN and SYDVKM. The CDR3 spans 12 residues.